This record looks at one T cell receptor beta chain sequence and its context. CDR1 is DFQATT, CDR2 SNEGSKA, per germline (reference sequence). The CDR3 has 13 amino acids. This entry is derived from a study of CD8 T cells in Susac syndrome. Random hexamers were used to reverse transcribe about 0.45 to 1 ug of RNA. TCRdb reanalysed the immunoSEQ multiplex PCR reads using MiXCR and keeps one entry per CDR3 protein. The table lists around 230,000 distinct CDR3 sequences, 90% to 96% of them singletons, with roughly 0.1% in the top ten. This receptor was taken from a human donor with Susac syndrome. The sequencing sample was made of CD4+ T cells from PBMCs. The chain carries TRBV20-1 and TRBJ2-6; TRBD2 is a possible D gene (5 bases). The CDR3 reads CSVRRAGANVLTF. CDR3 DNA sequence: TGCAGCGTGAGGCGGGCTGGGGCCAACGTCCTGACTTTC.